The count of the clone carrying this TCR beta chain is one. Its antigen is unknown. The data were taken from a study of regulatory and conventional T cells in RAG deficiency. Findings of the study overall: Shannon entropy was markedly lower and Simpson indices higher in RAG-deficient patients than control T-cell subsets.

The sorted regulatory T cells were CD4+, CD25-high and CD127-low, with genomic DNA sequenced. Clones were read by immunoSEQ multiplex PCR, and TCRdb kept only the in-frame ones, dropping some. The sample lists roughly 29,000 clones, about 93% seen once, with roughly 0.83% in the top ten. The CDR3 spans 17 residues. Germline V gene data show CDR1 as LGHNA and CDR2 as YNFKEQ. V was cut by 3 bases and J by 7 bases, with 22 bases left in between. A further study also used this sample, focusing on regulatory T cells. In that study: Primers: 52 TRBV forward and 13 TRBJ reverse. In patients, unique TRB V-J pairs were restricted and V/J usage skewed, especially in Tregs.

The J gene is TRBJ1-5, the V gene TRBV4-2; D unclear. Sequencing was performed on Tregs sorted from blood. This clonotype was obtained from a human donor in good health. The chain's CDR3 is CASSQGAPHRGGQPQHF. CDR3 nucleotide sequence: TGTGCCAGCAGCCAGGGCGCTCCTCACCGGGGAGGACAGCCCCAGCATTTT.